The source of this TCR beta chain is a study of shared clonotypes between healthy human individuals. Study as a whole: Donors consisted of two women and three men between 18 and 49.

TCRdb keeps only in-frame clones here, not all; method: immunoSEQ multiplex PCR. The sample consists of approximately 720,000 clones, just over 90% of them appearing once. Naive-designated CD8 cells lacked CD45RO, were positively enriched for CCR7, and omitted terminally differentiated effector memory CD45RA+ cells. CDR1 is SEHNR and CDR2 is FQNEAQ in the germline V gene (reference sequence). J gave up 2 bases and V 5 bases, and 10 bases lay outside the gene matches. There are 17 residues in the CDR3. The chain has TRBV7-9 and TRBJ2-2; 8 bases map to TRBD2. The receptor was derived from a man aged 30-40 years in good health. Sequencing was done on a sample of naive CD8+ T cells sorted from blood. As DNA, the CDR3 is TGTGCCAGCAGCACGAAGAATAGCGGGACTAACACCGGGGAGCTGTTTTTT. As protein: CASSTKNSGTNTGELFF.